This T cell receptor beta chain was sequenced for a study of blood T cell repertoires in COVID-19 (dated by TCRdb to the early 2020s). Study-level background: Samples covering the acute and convalescent phases of COVID-19 were provided by collaborators in the United States, Italy and Spain. The prospective study material was composed of cDNA or gDNA derived from T cells, B-cell-depleted T cells, or PBMCs. Deeply sampled blood TCRbeta repertoires from subjects exposed to, actively infected with, or recovered from COVID-19 were included in the dataset. The repertoires were released in a freely available public database intended as a resource for research on the immune response to SARS-CoV-2. The samples were drawn from the first 160 participants of the ongoing ImmuneRACE study and from some 1,300 subjects provided by 6 global collaborators. A de-identified subject ID, COVID-19 status, age in years and sex were almost always included in the sample metadata. HLA class I and class II types, where available, came from metadata supplied by the sample provider rather than from assay-based typing. Summary of the overall study and its limitations: The amount of clinical and demographic metadata varied by source and participant and was provided uncurated.

The immunoSEQ Assay, a bias-controlled multiplex PCR, was used to amplify TCRbeta CDR3 regions from genomic DNA. The paper's processing steps were these. Within the assay, amplification of reference gene primers was used to estimate how many nucleated cells each sample contained. To quantify the absolute abundance of each unique TCRbeta CDR3 rearrangement, sequence reads were collapsed and filtered. For each sample, productive Simpson clonality was calculated as the square root of Simpson's diversity index over productive rearrangements. Sourced from immuneACCESS, this table was stored by TCRdb with only in-frame sequences that have V and J called. A share of the clones is absent; for the studies checked, an unresolved V gene accounts for under half, and the remainder has no known explanation. V, J and clone size reflect that table, while D and trimming were determined from the DNA. The sample profile shows a few hundred thousand clones; roughly 91% of them were found once. Under 0.7% of the sample is in the top ten clones.

As for this clone: Its antigen remains undetermined. Base qualities are not at hand, and no much larger clone is one base apart.

Enrolling through a virtual design, the prospective study's participants ranged in age from roughly 18 to 100 years and lived across roughly 24 United States geographic areas. In the prospective study, participants were assigned to cohorts based on the clinical history participants reported in a screening survey and a study questionnaire. Recovered participants in ImmuneRACE Cohort 3 were defined by two consecutive negative NP/OP PCR tests, clearance by a healthcare professional, or resolution of symptoms. In the prospective study, mobile phlebotomists collected whole blood, serum and a nasopharyngeal or oropharyngeal swab from each participant. Participants in the prospective study had the option to provide additional blood draws and questionnaires over an approximately 2-month period. Prospective study blood samples were shipped either frozen or at room temperature before DNA extraction. CDR1 and CDR2 (SGDLS, YYNGEE) derive from the germline V gene. Its CDR3 holds 17 amino acids, cysteine through phenylalanine. Left in the record is the CDR3 DNA by itself, 51 bases read in frame from the first base. The germline ends are 23 bases apart after V is trimmed by 1 base and J by 7 bases.

This clonotype was sampled from a man younger than 35 who had recovered from COVID-19. The chain was built from TRBV9 and TRBJ1-2; the D gene is perhaps TRBD1, on 6 matching bases. The specimen was PBMCs or T cells enriched from blood (not recorded which). The CDR3 corresponds to CASSVLSSTGPSGGYTF. In nucleotides, the sequence is TGTGCCAGCAGCGTACTAAGTTCTACAGGGCCCTCCGGTGGCTACACCTTC. Outside the CDR3, residues come from the reference TRBV9 and TRBJ1-2 proteins, so the full variable domain is: DSGVTQTPKHLITATGQRVTLRCSPRSGDLSVYWYQQSLDQGLQFLIQYYNGEERAKGNILERFSAQQFPDLHSELNLSSLELGDSALYFCASSVLSSTGPSGGYTFGSGTRLTVV.